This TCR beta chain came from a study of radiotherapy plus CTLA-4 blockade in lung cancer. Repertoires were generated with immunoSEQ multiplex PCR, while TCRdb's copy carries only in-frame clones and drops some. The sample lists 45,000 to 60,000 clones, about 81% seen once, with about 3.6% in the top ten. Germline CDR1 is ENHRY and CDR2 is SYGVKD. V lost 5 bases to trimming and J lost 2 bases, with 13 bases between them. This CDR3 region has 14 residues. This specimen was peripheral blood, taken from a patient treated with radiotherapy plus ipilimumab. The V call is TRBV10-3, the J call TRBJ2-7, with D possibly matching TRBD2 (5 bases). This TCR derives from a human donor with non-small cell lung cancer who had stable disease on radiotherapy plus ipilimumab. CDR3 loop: CAISRAGFAYEQYF. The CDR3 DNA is TGTGCCATCAGTAGGGCGGGTTTCGCCTACGAGCAGTACTTC.